The 27 T cell receptor beta chains in this list originate from one sample, sequenced in a study of CD4 T cell repertoires in COVID-19. Data came from immunoSEQ multiplex PCR; TCRdb stores just in-frame clones and leaves some out. The sample contains approximately 75,000 clones, approximately 83% of which appear only once. This material consisted of CD4+ T cells from peripheral blood, taken after recovery from COVID-19. Receptor source: a human donor who had COVID-19.

The table lists this clone with a few counts. V gene TRBV12-3 or TRBV12-4 combines with J gene TRBJ2-7, with unresolved D. The V and J ends lost 4 bases and 2 bases respectively, with 3 bases between them. The CDR3 has 11 residues. The CDR3 DNA follows: TGTGCCAGCAGTTCCGCCTACGAGCAGTACTTC. This gives the protein CASSSAYEQYF.

This clone turned up a few times. The chain links TRBV12-5 to TRBJ1-6; 7 bases map to TRBD1. CDR3 length: 14 residues. The germline V gene has CDR1 LGHNT and CDR2 FRNRAP. Trimming cost V 7 bases and J 5 bases; bases outside gene matches: 5. The CDR3, as DNA: TGTGCTAGTGCCACGGGACAGAATAATTCACCCCTCCACTTT. Translation: CASATGQNNSPLHF.

V usage is TRBV5-4 and J usage is TRBJ2-1; D uncertain. There are 13 residues in the CDR3. CDR1 is SGHNT and CDR2 is YYREEE in the germline V gene (reference sequence). V lost 4 bases and J lost 5, with 10 bases in between. DNA for the CDR3: TGTGCCAGCAGCGGCGGACGGGACAATGAGCAGTTCTTC. It is translated as CASSGGRDNEQFF.

The CDR3 DNA sequence: TGTGCCAGCAGGGAGACAGGGTCCCAAGAGACCCAGTACTTC. This sequence encodes CASRETGSQETQYF. This rearrangement joins TRBV2 to TRBJ2-5; TRBD1 matches at 7 bases. CDR1 is SNHLY, CDR2 FYNNEI, per germline. This CDR3 comprises 14 residues. Germline trimming cut 6 bases from V and 1 base from J; bases unmatched to any gene: 5.

The chain uses TRBV2 and TRBJ2-7; 11 bases fit TRBD1. The V gene end was trimmed by 5 bases and the J gene end by 3 bases; junction bases not matched to a gene: 6. Germline CDR1 reads SNHLY; CDR2 reads FYNNEI. The CDR3 runs 15 residues. As DNA, the CDR3 is TGTGCCAGCAGTCCTAGGACAGGGGGCTTCTACGAGCAGTACTTC. It yields the protein CASSPRTGGFYEQYF.

The chain carries TRBV5-1 and TRBJ2-3, with 11 bases fitting TRBD1. CDR1 SGHRS and CDR2 YFSETQ come from the germline V gene. The CDR3 is 16 amino acids. V trimming: 0 bases; J trimming: 2 bases; junction bases outside the gene matches: 2. CDR3 in amino acids: CASSLGGQGVTDTQYF. The DNA of the CDR3 is TGCGCCAGCAGCTTGGGGGGACAGGGGGTCACAGATACGCAGTATTTT. The full variable domain, completed using reference TRBV5-1 and TRBJ2-3, is KAGVTQTPRYLIKTRGQQVTLSCSPISGHRSVSWYQQTPGQGLQFLFEYFSETQRNKGNFPGRFSGRQFSNSRSEMNVSTLELGDSALYLCASSLGGQGVTDTQYFGPGTRLTVL.

The table lists this clone with a count of one. The chain links TRBV3-1 (or the pseudogene TRBV3-2) to TRBJ2-2; D uncertain. The ends were cut back, 4 bases at V and 4 bases at J, with 13 bases in the middle. CDR1 LGHDT and CDR2 YNNKEL come from the germline V gene (reference sequence). CDR3 size: 15 residues. CDR3 in DNA: TGTGCCAGCAGCCCACGGTTCACCAGCACCGGGGAGCTGTTTTTT. Its protein product is CASSPRFTSTGELFF.

This chain links TRBV5-1 with TRBJ2-7, with a tentative D call TRBD1 (6 bases). Germline-derived CDR1 and CDR2 are SGHRS and YFSETQ. Trimming took 6 bases from V and 1 from J, leaving 17 bases between them. This CDR3 is 15 amino acids long. CDR3 in amino acids: CASKNRQEDSYEQYF. Here the CDR3 DNA reads TGCGCCAGCAAGAATAGACAGGAAGATTCCTACGAGCAGTACTTC. The full variable domain, with the rest looked up from reference TRBV5-1 and TRBJ2-7, is KAGVTQTPRYLIKTRGQQVTLSCSPISGHRSVSWYQQTPGQGLQFLFEYFSETQRNKGNFPGRFSGRQFSNSRSEMNVSTLELGDSALYLCASKNRQEDSYEQYFGPGTRLTVT.

This chain uses TRBV6-1 with TRBJ2-7; 10 bases map to TRBD1. The CDR3 is made up of 17 amino acids. Trimming cost V 0 bases and J 9 bases; bases outside gene matches: 14. The germline V gene encodes CDR1 MNHNS and CDR2 SASEGT. The CDR3 loop is CASSEAAWDRGSGGQYF. As DNA, the CDR3 is TGTGCCAGCAGTGAAGCAGCCTGGGACAGGGGTTCCGGGGGGCAGTACTTC.

The chain employs TRBV13 and TRBJ2-5; 7 bases line up with TRBD2. Trimming cost V 5 bases and J 0 bases; bases outside gene matches: 9. The CDR3 is made up of 16 amino acids. Germline V lookup: CDR1 PRHDT, CDR2 FYEKMQ (reference sequence). The CDR3 sequence is CASSPPSGTYQETQYF. CDR3 DNA sequence: TGTGCCAGCAGCCCTCCAAGCGGGACGTACCAAGAGACCCAGTACTTC.

As to this clone: Additional DNA sequences in this sample encode the identical CDR3. The chain combines TRBV5-1 with TRBJ1-1, with TRBD1 matching 8 bases. The CDR3 is 14 residues long. Looked up from germline, CDR1 is SGHRS and CDR2 is YFSETQ. V shed 4 bases, J shed 3 bases, and the junction held 5 bases outside the gene matches. The CDR3 DNA sequence: TGCGCCAGCAGCGGACAGGGAGGGGACACTGAAGCTTTCTTT. Amino acid sequence: CASSGQGGDTEAFF.

This clone was detected a few times. This rearrangement joins TRBV6-1 to TRBJ1-1; D is possibly TRBD1 (6 bases). Germline CDR1 reads MNHNS; CDR2 reads SASEGT. The ends were cut back, 4 bases at V and 4 bases at J, with 22 bases in the middle. This CDR3 contains 17 residues. The CDR3 loop reads CASSGAELGQTRTEAFF. The CDR3 DNA sequence: TGTGCCAGCAGTGGAGCGGAACTTGGACAGACCCGCACTGAAGCTTTCTTT.

The table lists this clone with a few counts. The CDR3 loop reads CASNHRGRAETQYF. CDR3 sequence (DNA): TGTGCCAGCAACCACAGGGGGCGCGCAGAGACCCAGTACTTC. The chain joins TRBV2 to TRBJ2-5; 9 bases map to TRBD1. The CDR3 totals 14 residues. Germline loops: CDR1 SNHLY, CDR2 FYNNEI. Germline trimming cut 7 bases from V and 4 bases from J; bases unmatched to any gene: 7.

This chain joins TRBV6-5 and TRBJ2-7, with D possibly TRBD2 on 6 matching bases. The CDR3 consists of 13 residues. The V and J ends lost 8 bases and 4 bases respectively, with 15 bases between them. Per the germline V gene, CDR1 is MNHEY and CDR2 is SVGAGI. CDR3 residues: CASALGRGYEQYF. CDR3 bases: TGTGCCAGCGCCCTTGGGCGGGGATACGAGCAGTACTTC.

CDR3 loop: CASSLGGQGSYEQYF. CDR3 nucleotide sequence: TGTGCCAGCAGTCTCGGGGGACAGGGATCCTACGAGCAGTACTTC. The chain couples TRBV28 to TRBJ2-7, with 9 bases identical to TRBD1. The CDR3 covers 15 residues. V gave up 5 bases and J gave up 1 base; unmatched junction bases: 6. In germline, CDR1 is MDHEN, CDR2 SYDVKM. The full variable domain, completed using reference TRBV28 and TRBJ2-7, is DVKVTQSSRYLVKRTGEKVFLECVQDMDHENMFWYRQDPGLGLRLIYFSYDVKMKEKGDIPEGYSVSREKKERFSLILESASTNQTSMYLCASSLGGQGSYEQYFGPGTRLTVT.

This clone was detected only a few times. The chain combines TRBV5-4 with TRBJ2-5; D not resolved. Between the trimmed V and J ends, which lost 4 bases and 0 bases, there was a span of 13 bases. The CDR3 totals 15 residues. CDR1 is SGHNT, CDR2 YYREEE, per germline (reference sequence). CDR3 DNA: TGTGCCAGCAGCCCCTCCGGCGGTTACCAAGAGACCCAGTACTTC. This codes for CASSPSGGYQETQYF.

The V and J genes are TRBV5-6 and TRBJ2-2, with D possibly TRBD2 on 5 matching bases. The CDR3 runs to 14 residues. With 2 bases removed from V and 4 bases from J, the gap between germline ends came to 9 bases. Per the germline V gene, CDR1 is SGHDT and CDR2 is YYEEEE. The CDR3 protein is CASSFRGSTGELFF. CDR3 nucleotide sequence: TGTGCCAGCAGCTTCCGGGGAAGCACCGGGGAGCTGTTTTTT.

As DNA, the CDR3 is TGTGCCATTACCCCGGGGGGGCGGGACTATGGCTACACCTTC. This sequence encodes CAITPGGRDYGYTF. V and J are TRBV7-2 and TRBJ1-2; D possibly corresponds to TRBD1 (6 bases). Germline loops: CDR1 SGHTA, CDR2 FQGNSA. V dropped 10 bases and J dropped 3 bases, with 18 bases sitting between them. The CDR3 covers 14 residues.

The rearrangement uses TRBV5-1 and TRBJ1-4; D is possibly TRBD1 (6 bases). The V gene's germline CDR1 is SGHRS and CDR2 YFSETQ. V lost 0 bases, J lost 5 bases, and 11 bases lay in between. This CDR3 region has 15 residues. Here the CDR3 reads CASSLVGGRNEKLFF. In DNA form, the CDR3 reads TGCGCCAGCAGCTTGGTCGGGGGGCGGAATGAAAAACTGTTTTTT.

V is TRBV9 and J is TRBJ2-3; TRBD2 matches 10 bases. Germline CDR1 reads SGDLS; CDR2 reads YYNGEE. This CDR3 spans 16 amino acids. The V and J ends lost 4 bases and 4 bases, in that order; junction bases with no gene match: 9. Here the CDR3 reads CASSSLLAGNADTQYF. CDR3 nucleotide sequence: TGTGCCAGCAGCTCCTTACTAGCGGGGAACGCAGATACGCAGTATTTT.

The rearrangement joins TRBV19 to TRBJ1-5; D not resolved. Looked up from germline, CDR1 is LNHDA and CDR2 is SQIVND (reference sequence). CDR3 size: 12 residues. The V end was cut by 7 bases, the J end by 5 bases, with 9 bases between. The CDR3 loop is CASKDGHQPQHF. The DNA of the CDR3 is TGTGCCAGTAAGGACGGACATCAGCCCCAGCATTTT.

This chain links TRBV5-6 with TRBJ2-2; tentatively, D is TRBD1 (6 bases). The CDR3 totals 15 residues. Germline V gene sequence: CDR1 SGHDT, CDR2 YYEEEE. Trimming stripped 2 bases from V and 4 bases from J, with 12 bases between. This CDR3 reads CASSFRQGTTGELFF. The CDR3 bases are TGTGCCAGCAGCTTTAGGCAGGGGACCACCGGGGAGCTGTTTTTT. The entire variable domain, with the rest obtained from reference TRBV5-6 and TRBJ2-2, is as follows: DAGVTQSPTHLIKTRGQQVTLRCSPKSGHDTVSWYQQALGQGPQFIFQYYEEEERQRGNFPDRFSGHQFPNYSSELNVNALLLGDSALYLCASSFRQGTTGELFFGEGSRLTVL.

This chain uses TRBV24-1 with TRBJ1-5, with no clear D. V was cut by 6 bases and J by 2 bases, with 13 bases left in between. In germline, CDR1 is KGHDR, CDR2 SFDVKD. The CDR3 consists of 15 residues. In nucleotides, the CDR3 is TGTGCCACCAGTATCCGGGGTAACGGCAATCAGCCCCAGCATTTT. Protein: CATSIRGNGNQPQHF.

The chain combines TRBV6-5 with TRBJ1-5; TRBD1 is a possible D gene (6 bases). V lost 7 bases and J lost 11, with 12 bases in between. The CDR3 extends over 11 amino acids. Germline assignment: CDR1 MNHEY and CDR2 SVGAGI. The CDR3 spells CASTQGGTQHF. The CDR3 coding sequence is TGTGCCAGCACCCAAGGGGGGACCCAGCATTTT.

The chain is built from TRBV11-2 and TRBJ2-3; D call uncertain. CDR1 and CDR2 (germline): SGHAT, FQNNGV. Trimming cost V 3 bases and J 4 bases, with 8 bases left between them. The CDR3 has 13 residues. CDR3 in amino acids: CASSLGNSDTQYF. Written as DNA, the CDR3 is TGTGCCAGCAGCTTGGGGAATTCAGATACGCAGTATTTT.

The CDR3 DNA reads as TGTGCCAGCAGCCAGGAAGTGGGAAATTCACCCCTCCACTTT. This codes for CASSQEVGNSPLHF. The chain links TRBV14 to TRBJ1-6, with D uncertain. The germline V gene encodes CDR1 SGHDN and CDR2 FVKESK. CDR3 size: 14 residues. V lost 3 bases and J 7 bases, leaving 10 bases between the germline ends. The full variable domain, rest sourced from reference TRBV14 and TRBJ1-6, is EAGVTQFPSHSVIEKGQTVTLRCDPISGHDNLYWYRRVMGKEIKFLLHFVKESKQDESGMPNNRFLAERTGGTYSTLKVQPAELEDSGVYFCASSQEVGNSPLHFGNGTRLTVT.

The V and J genes are TRBV28 and TRBJ1-5; no clear D gene. There are 15 residues in the CDR3. In germline, CDR1 is MDHEN, CDR2 SYDVKM. Trimming pared 6 bases from V and 2 bases from J, leaving 14 bases between. The CDR3, as DNA: TGTGCCAGCAGCGAACCTGGGGTAGGCAATCAGCCCCAGCATTTT. Translating gives CASSEPGVGNQPQHF.